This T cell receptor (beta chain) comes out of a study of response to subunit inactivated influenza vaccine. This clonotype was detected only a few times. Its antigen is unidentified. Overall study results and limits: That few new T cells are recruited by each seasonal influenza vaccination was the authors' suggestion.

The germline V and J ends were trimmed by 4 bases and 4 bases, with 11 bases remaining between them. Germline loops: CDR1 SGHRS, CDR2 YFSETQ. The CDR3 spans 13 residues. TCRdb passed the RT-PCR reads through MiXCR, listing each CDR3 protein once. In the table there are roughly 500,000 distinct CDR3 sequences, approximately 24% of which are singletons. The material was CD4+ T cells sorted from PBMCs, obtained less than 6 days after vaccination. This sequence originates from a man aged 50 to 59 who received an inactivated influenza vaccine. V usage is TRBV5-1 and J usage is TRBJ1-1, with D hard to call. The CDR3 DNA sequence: TGCGCCAGCAGCCCTGGGTTGGTCACTGAAGCTTTCTTT. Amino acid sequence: CASSPGLVTEAFF.